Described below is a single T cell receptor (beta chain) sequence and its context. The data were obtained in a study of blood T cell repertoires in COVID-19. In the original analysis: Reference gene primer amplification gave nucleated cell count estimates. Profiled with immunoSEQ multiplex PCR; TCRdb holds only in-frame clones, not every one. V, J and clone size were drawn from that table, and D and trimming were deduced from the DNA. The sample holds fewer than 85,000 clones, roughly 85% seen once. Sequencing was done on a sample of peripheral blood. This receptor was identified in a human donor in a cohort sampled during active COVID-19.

In DNA, the CDR3 is TGTGCCAGCGGTGCCGGTCTCTACGAGCAGTACTTC. Translated: CASGAGLYEQYF. The chain joins TRBV9 to TRBJ2-7; no definite D call. From germline, CDR1 is SGDLS and CDR2 YYNGEE. CDR3 length: 12 amino acids. V was pared by 7 bases and J by 3 bases, with 11 bases between.